Sequencing of this T cell receptor (beta chain) was carried out in a study of cytomegalovirus exposure and HLA in healthy donors. The CDR3 contains 12 residues. The germline CDR1 and CDR2 sequences are LGHNA and YSLEER. Trimming cost V 6 bases and J 7 bases, with 12 bases left between them. Comments on this clone: Antigen specificity is unknown.

The PCR had 60 Vbeta and 13 Jbeta primers. The assay was immunoSEQ multiplex PCR, and TCRdb's table has in-frame clones only and misses some. The table includes approximately 160,000 clones, approximately 84% detected once. The study's findings and limits: Donors were assumed by presence/absence analyses to have roughly uniform sequencing depth.

The clonotype was recovered from a man in his late teens or twenties in good health and CMV-seronegative. The rearrangement joins TRBV4-3 to TRBJ1-1, with D maybe TRBD1 (5 bases). The sequencing sample was made of PBMCs. The CDR3 spells CASSDLGVEAFF. For the CDR3, the DNA is TGCGCCAGCAGTGACCTAGGGGTTGAAGCTTTCTTT.